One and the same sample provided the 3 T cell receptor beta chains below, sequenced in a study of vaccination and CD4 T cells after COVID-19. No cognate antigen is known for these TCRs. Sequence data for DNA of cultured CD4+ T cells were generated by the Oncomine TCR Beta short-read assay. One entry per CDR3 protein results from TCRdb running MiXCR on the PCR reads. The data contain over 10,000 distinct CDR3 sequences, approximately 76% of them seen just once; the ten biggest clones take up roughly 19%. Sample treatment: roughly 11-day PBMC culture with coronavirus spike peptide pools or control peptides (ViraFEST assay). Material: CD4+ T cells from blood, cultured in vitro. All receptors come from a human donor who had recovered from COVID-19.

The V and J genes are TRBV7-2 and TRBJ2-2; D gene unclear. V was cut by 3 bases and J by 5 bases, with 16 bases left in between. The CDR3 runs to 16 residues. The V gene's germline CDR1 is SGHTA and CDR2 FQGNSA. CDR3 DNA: TGTGCCAGCAGCTTGGCTCAAGGGCGCCGAACCGGGGAGCTGTTTTTT. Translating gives CASSLAQGRRTGELFF.

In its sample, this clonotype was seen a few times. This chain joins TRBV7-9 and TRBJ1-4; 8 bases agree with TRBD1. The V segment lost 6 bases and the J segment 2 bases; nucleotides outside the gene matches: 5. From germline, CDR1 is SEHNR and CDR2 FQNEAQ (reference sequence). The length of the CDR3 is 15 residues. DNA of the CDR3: TGTGCCAGCAGTTCGACAGGGGCGACTAATGAAAAACTGTTTTTT. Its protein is CASSSTGATNEKLFF.

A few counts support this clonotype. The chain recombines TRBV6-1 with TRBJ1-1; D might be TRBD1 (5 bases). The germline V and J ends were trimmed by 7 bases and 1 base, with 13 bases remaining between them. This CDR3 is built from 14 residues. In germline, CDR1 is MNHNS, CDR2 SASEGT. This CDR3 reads CASTRRGQNTEAFF. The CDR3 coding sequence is TGTGCCAGCACCCGAAGGGGTCAGAACACTGAAGCTTTCTTT.